This paragraph covers one T cell receptor (beta chain) sequence. This entry comes from a study of T cells in localized non-small cell lung cancer. Germline V CDR1 and CDR2: LNHDA, SQIVND (reference sequence). The CDR3 covers 12 residues. Trimming removed 6 bases from V and 0 bases from J, with 5 bases in between. Generated by immunoSEQ multiplex PCR, the TCRdb table keeps only in-frame clones and is missing some. The sample holds about 33,000 clones; around 84% are singletons and the top ten take roughly 4.2%. V is TRBV19 and J is TRBJ1-1, with D unresolved. The sequence was obtained from a male donor at least 60 years old with stage III lung adenocarcinoma. Sequencing used peripheral blood, obtained before any cancer treatment. The CDR3 bases are TGTGCCAGTAGAGGATTGAACACTGAAGCTTTCTTT. The encoded protein is CASRGLNTEAFF.